The 5 T cell receptor beta chains presented below share a single source sample, sequenced in a study of blood T cells in healthy people across ages. Through a sample-barcoded 5' primer and a J-beta primer mix, a second PCR was run for roughly 7 to 12 cycles. TCRdb re-called the 5' RACE reads through MiXCR, storing one row per CDR3 protein. Among about 2 million distinct CDR3 sequences, roughly 50% were seen once, and the ten largest hold approximately 2.1%. The sequencing sample was made of blood. The receptors shown here come from a woman aged 40 to 50 in good health.

The chain links TRBV10-3 to TRBJ2-6; D gene unclear. CDR3 length: 15 amino acids. Trimming cost V 8 bases and J 0 bases, with 11 bases left between them. The germline V gene encodes CDR1 ENHRY and CDR2 SYGVKD. The CDR3 region is CAISRPSSGANVLTF. The DNA for the CDR3 is TGTGCCATCTCAAGGCCAAGCTCTGGGGCCAACGTCCTGACTTTC.

This clonotype has more than one count but fewer than ten. This chain connects TRBV5-1 to TRBJ2-7; D is undetermined. Trimming left V 1 base short and J 7 bases short, with 12 bases between. The CDR3 totals 13 residues. Germline-derived CDR1 and CDR2 are SGHRS and YFSETQ. CDR3 coding DNA: TGCGCCAGCAGCTTGCAACGCCTAAGGGAGCAGTACTTC. Translation: CASSLQRLREQYF.

This clonotype was detected a few times. The rearrangement links TRBV4-2 to TRBJ2-3, with 9 bases lining up with TRBD1. Germline CDR1 and CDR2: LGHNA and YNFKEQ. J gave up 3 bases and V 6 bases, and 7 bases lay outside the gene matches. The CDR3 extends over 15 amino acids. The CDR3 coding sequence is TGTGCCAGCAGAACCGGACAGGGGACTACAGATACGCAGTATTTT. This encodes CASRTGQGTTDTQYF.

The CDR3: CSVEDRASFFLDTQYF. The CDR3 DNA follows: TGCAGCGTTGAAGATAGGGCCAGTTTCTTTTTGGATACGCAGTATTTT. The rearrangement uses TRBV29-1 and TRBJ2-3; no clear D gene. The CDR3 is 16 amino acids. Looked up from germline, CDR1 is SQVTM and CDR2 is ANQGSEA. Trimming pared 0 bases from V and 6 bases from J, leaving 19 bases between.

The chain combines TRBV9 with TRBJ2-1, with TRBD2 identical over 10 bases. Germline V gives CDR1 SGDLS, CDR2 YYNGEE. The V segment lost 0 bases and the J segment 8 bases; nucleotides outside the gene matches: 5. The CDR3 contains 15 residues. CDR3 residues: CASSVAASGGHEQFF. In DNA form, the CDR3 reads TGTGCCAGCAGCGTAGCGGCTAGCGGGGGTCATGAGCAGTTCTTC.